This TCR beta chain is drawn from a study of T-cell reconstitution after alpha-beta-depleted transplantation in children. Study outcomes and limitations: Several hundred rapidly expanded clones from non-depleted graft cells reportedly supplied alpha-beta T cells about two months post-transplant. For some patients, TCRbeta diversity was high at day 60 because of recipient T cells and thymic progenitors that survived. T-cell numbers and diversity, one year after transplant, stemmed largely from T cells that were newly produced.

CDR1 and CDR2 (germline): MDHEN, SYDVKM. The junction had 2 bases not matched to a gene; V was cut back by 5 bases and J by 6 bases. The CDR3 is 14 amino acids. Preparation of the TCRbeta library was carried out with unique molecular identifiers. In TCRdb, the PCR reads were re-called with MiXCR into one record per CDR3 protein. The table shows 300,000 to 400,000 distinct CDR3 sequences, with about 16% occurring only once. In the case of this clonotype: Its target is unknown.

This receptor was identified in a male patient aged 2-9 years who had a stem cell transplant for acute lymphoblastic leukemia, so the T cells may come from the graft donor. V usage is TRBV28 and J usage is TRBJ2-1, with 12 bases lining up with TRBD1. This sample comprised PBMCs, mostly from graft donor cells, obtained 360 days after TCRalphabeta/CD19-depleted stem cell transplant. CDR3 sequence: CASSRDRGPNEQFF. CDR3 sequence (DNA): TGTGCCAGCAGTCGGGACAGGGGGCCCAATGAGCAGTTCTTC.